This T cell receptor (beta chain) emerged from a study of molecular identifiers for immune sequencing clone quantification. The germline gives CDR1 MDHEN, CDR2 SYDVKM. The CDR3 is 17 amino acids. Library preparation followed earlier protocols using designated TCR primers. Using its own MiXCR run on the PCR reads, TCRdb lists one record per CDR3 protein. The sample gives over 90,000 distinct CDR3 sequences, 30% to 35% of which show up once; less than 10% is in the top ten. For this clonotype: The junction departs from germline at one end; a sequencing error may be responsible.

This clonotype was obtained from a human donor in good health. Some libraries in this study had Jurkat cell RNA spiked in. The gene calls are TRBV28 and TRBJ2-6; tentative D call: TRBD1 (5 bases). Sample: naive CD8+ T cells from blood, with Jurkat cell RNA spiked in. The subset: FACS-sorted CD8+CD4-CCR7+CD45RA+ naive T cells. The CDR3 reads CASSFTPHGSGANVPTF. The CDR3 coding sequence is TGTGCCAGCAGTTTTACCCCGCATGGGTCTGGGGCCAACGTCCCGACTTTC.